Presented here are 16 T cell receptor beta chains from one specimen sequenced in a study of blood T cells in healthy people across ages. Then a second PCR, running about 6 to 12 cycles, was carried out with a sample-barcoded 5' primer and a J-beta primer mix. Via MiXCR, TCRdb re-called the 5' RACE reads, giving one row per CDR3 protein. The table includes 630,000 or so distinct CDR3 sequences, 25% to 35% detected once. The specimen was blood. The origin of the receptors is an elderly woman in good health.

This clonotype was recorded at least ten times. The J gene is TRBJ2-1, the V gene TRBV25-1; D gene ambiguous. The V end was cut by 2 bases, the J end by 11 bases, with 10 bases between. Germline CDR1 and CDR2: MGHDK and SYGVNS. The CDR3 spans 12 residues. This CDR3 reads CASSEPPSQQFF. In DNA form, the CDR3 reads TGTGCCAGCAGTGAACCGCCAAGCCAGCAGTTCTTC.

This clonotype was seen more than once but under ten times. The chain employs TRBV2 and TRBJ2-5, with 8 bases matching TRBD2. CDR3 length: 15 residues. The germline V gene has CDR1 SNHLY and CDR2 FYNNEI. V shed 5 bases, J shed 1 base, and the junction held 6 bases outside the gene matches. The CDR3 loop reads CASSPSGFTQETQYF. CDR3 sequence (DNA): TGTGCCAGCAGTCCTAGCGGGTTTACCCAAGAGACCCAGTACTTC. The full variable domain, rest sourced from reference TRBV2 and TRBJ2-5, is EPEVTQTPSHQVTQMGQEVILRCVPISNHLYFYWYRQILGQKVEFLVSFYNNEISEKSEIFDDQFSVERPDGSNFTLKIRSTKLEDSAMYFCASSPSGFTQETQYFGPGTRLLVL.

This clonotype was counted many times. This may arise from a read error, as a much more abundant clone is one base away. The rearrangement joins TRBV5-1 to TRBJ2-5; D remains unclear. Trimming removed 0 bases at V and 11 bases at J, with 20 bases between. Germline assignment: CDR1 SGHRS and CDR2 YFSETQ. The CDR3 spans 15 residues. The CDR3 bases are TGCGCCAGCAGCTTGGCCGGCGGCACTGGCAATGAGCAGTACTTC. The encoded protein is CASSLAGGTGNEQYF.

This sequence joins TRBV6-2 or TRBV6-3 and TRBJ2-4; TRBD2 matches 14 bases. The CDR3 runs to 18 residues. Losses at the gene ends were 2 bases for V and 3 bases for J; bases not matched to a gene: 6. Germline values: CDR1 MNHEY, CDR2 SVGEGT. This CDR3 is CASSYPGLAGVHKNIQYF. The CDR3 coding sequence is TGTGCCAGCAGTTACCCGGGACTAGCGGGAGTACACAAAAACATTCAGTACTTC.

This clonotype showed up many times. V and J are TRBV7-9 and TRBJ2-5, with TRBD1 matching 8 bases. The germline CDR1 and CDR2 sequences are SEHNR and FQNEAQ (reference sequence). The CDR3 covers 15 residues. V dropped 5 bases and J dropped 4; count of bases not matched to a gene: 9. Here the CDR3 reads CASSPGTGLGETQYF. The CDR3 DNA is TGTGCCAGCAGCCCGGGGACAGGCCTGGGAGAGACCCAGTACTTC.

A note on this clonotype: A much bigger clone sits one base away, suggesting this may be a read error. V is TRBV10-3 and J is TRBJ2-4, with 9 positions matching TRBD1. The J call may be faulty, since TRBJ2-7 better matches the DNA end. CDR3 length: 14 residues. CDR1 ENHRY and CDR2 SYGVKD come from the germline V gene. The CDR3 bases are TGTGCCATCAGGGACGGGACAGGGAGCTACGAGCAGTACTTC. Its protein product is CAIRDGTGSYEQYF.

V and J are TRBV10-3 and TRBJ1-1; D is possibly TRBD1 (5 bases). This CDR3 comprises 17 residues. From germline, CDR1 is ENHRY and CDR2 SYGVKD. V was shortened by 0 bases and J by 1 base, with 15 bases between the two germline ends. The CDR3 nucleotides read TGTGCCATCAGTGAGTCTGGCCAGGGCGGGGGGAACACTGAAGCTTTCTTT. It codes for CAISESGQGGGNTEAFF.

This clonotype occurred many times. The chain employs TRBV27 and TRBJ2-7; 8 positions match TRBD2. The CDR3 covers 18 residues. V trimming: 8 bases; J trimming: 4 bases; junction bases outside the gene matches: 22. Germline assignment: CDR1 MNHEY and CDR2 SMNVEV (reference sequence). The CDR3 sequence is CASARVAGTIARPYEQYF. In DNA, the CDR3 is TGTGCCAGCGCGAGAGTAGCGGGGACTATCGCACGCCCATACGAGCAGTACTTC.

A note on this clonotype: Germline is not matched at one junction end, which may reflect a read error. The CDR3 sequence is CASSPLSTETFF. CDR3 DNA sequence: TGTGCCAGCAGCCCACTGAGCACTGAAACTTTCTTT. J is TRBJ1-1 and V is TRBV11-2; D gene ambiguous. CDR1 and CDR2 (germline): SGHAT, FQNNGV. The CDR3 covers 12 residues. The full variable domain, its missing parts supplied by reference TRBV11-2 and TRBJ1-1, is EAGVAQSPRYKIIEKRQSVAFWCNPISGHATLYWYQQILGQGPKLLIQFQNNGVVDDSQLPKDRFSAERLKGVDSTLKIQPAKLEDSAVYLCASSPLSTETFFGQGTRLTVV.

This clonotype was picked up one time. Its ends do not fully match the called genes, so a read error is possible. The rearrangement joins TRBV28 to TRBJ2-1; 9 positions agree with TRBD1. This CDR3 is 16 amino acids long. Germline V gene sequence: CDR1 MDHEN, CDR2 SYDVKM. CDR3 amino acids: CTSSSGATGGCNEQFF. DNA for the CDR3: TGTACCAGCAGTTCCGGTGCTACAGGGGGCTGCAATGAGCAGTTCTTC.

On this clonotype itself: One end of the junction varies from germline; a read error may be responsible. The V gene is TRBV9, the J gene TRBJ2-7; 7 nucleotides align to TRBD1. The CDR3 spans 15 residues. Germline-derived CDR1 and CDR2 are SGDLS and YYNGEE. The CDR3 DNA follows: TGTGCCAGCAGCTCCGGGGACAGTTACACCTACGGGCAGTACTTC. This sequence encodes CASSSGDSYTYGQYF.

V usage is TRBV30 and J usage is TRBJ1-1, with unresolved D. V was trimmed by 4 bases and J by 1 base, leaving 10 bases between them. The length of the CDR3 is 13 residues. Germline V gene data show CDR1 as GTSNPN and CDR2 as SVGIG (reference sequence). The CDR3 region is CAWNIGPNTEAFF. Written as DNA, the CDR3 is TGTGCCTGGAACATCGGCCCGAACACTGAAGCTTTCTTT.

This chain links TRBV5-1 with TRBJ2-3, with no clear D. V shed 4 bases and J shed 1 base, with 13 bases lying between them. CDR3 length: 15 residues. Germline values: CDR1 SGHRS, CDR2 YFSETQ. CDR3 sequence reads: CASSPPLKGTDTQYF. In DNA, the CDR3 is TGCGCCAGCAGCCCACCCTTGAAGGGCACAGATACGCAGTATTTT. Full variable domain (missing parts from reference TRBV5-1 and TRBJ2-3): KAGVTQTPRYLIKTRGQQVTLSCSPISGHRSVSWYQQTPGQGLQFLFEYFSETQRNKGNFPGRFSGRQFSNSRSEMNVSTLELGDSALYLCASSPPLKGTDTQYFGPGTRLTVL.

This sequence joins TRBV20-1 and TRBJ1-1; D is undetermined. Trimming shortened V by 2 bases and J by 1 base, and 8 bases separated the two germline ends. This CDR3 has 13 residues. CDR1 and CDR2 (germline): DFQATT, SNEGSKA (reference sequence). The CDR3 here is CSARYGRNTEAFF. The CDR3 nucleotides are TGCAGTGCTAGATACGGAAGGAACACTGAAGCTTTCTTT.

This clonotype was observed a few times. It may be a read error: a sequence one base away is much more abundant. The chain combines TRBV27 with TRBJ2-6; D not certain. Germline V gene lookup returns CDR1 MNHEY and CDR2 SMNVEV (reference sequence). CDR3 size: 18 residues. CDR3 amino acids: CASSFEAPRSSGTNVLTF. In DNA form, the CDR3 reads TGTGCCAGCAGTTTTGAGGCCCCGAGGAGCTCTGGGACCAACGTCCTGACTTTC.

This clonotype occurred many times. The V and J genes are TRBV7-2 and TRBJ1-1; no firm D call. Looked up from germline, CDR1 is SGHTA and CDR2 is FQGNSA. CDR3 length: 15 amino acids. The germline V and J ends were trimmed by 0 bases and 1 base, with 9 bases remaining between them. CDR3 residues: CASSLAAWGNTEAFF. The DNA for the CDR3 is TGTGCCAGCAGCTTAGCGGCGTGGGGGAACACTGAAGCTTTCTTT.